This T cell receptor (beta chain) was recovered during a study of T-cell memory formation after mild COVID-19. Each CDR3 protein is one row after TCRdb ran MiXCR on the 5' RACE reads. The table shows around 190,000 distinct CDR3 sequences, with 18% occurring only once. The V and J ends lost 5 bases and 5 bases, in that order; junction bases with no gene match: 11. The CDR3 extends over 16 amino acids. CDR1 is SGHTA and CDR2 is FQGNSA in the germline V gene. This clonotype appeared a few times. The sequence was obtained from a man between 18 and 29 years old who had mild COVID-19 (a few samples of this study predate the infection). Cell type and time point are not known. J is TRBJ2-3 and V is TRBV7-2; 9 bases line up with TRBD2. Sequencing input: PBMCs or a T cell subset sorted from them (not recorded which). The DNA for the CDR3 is TGTGCCAGCAGCCGAGGGCCTAGCGGGACGGGAGATACGCAGTATTTT. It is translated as CASSRGPSGTGDTQYF. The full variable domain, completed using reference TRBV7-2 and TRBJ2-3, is GAGVSQSPSNKVTEKGKDVELRCDPISGHTALYWYRQSLGQGLEFLIYFQGNSAPDKSGLPSDRFSAERTGGSVSTLTIQRTQQEDSAVYLCASSRGPSGTGDTQYFGPGTRLTVL.